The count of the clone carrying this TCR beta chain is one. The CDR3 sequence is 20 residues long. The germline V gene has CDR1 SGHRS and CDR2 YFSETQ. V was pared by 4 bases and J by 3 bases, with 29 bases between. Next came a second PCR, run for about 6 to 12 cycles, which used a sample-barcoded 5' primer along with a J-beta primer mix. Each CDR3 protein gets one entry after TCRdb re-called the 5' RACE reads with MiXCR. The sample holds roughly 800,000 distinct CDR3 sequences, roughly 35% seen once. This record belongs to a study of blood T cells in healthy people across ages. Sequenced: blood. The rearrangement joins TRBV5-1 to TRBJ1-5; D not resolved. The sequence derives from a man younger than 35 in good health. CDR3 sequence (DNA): TGCGCCAGCAGCCCTGGTCAACGGACGAATGCCCTTGGTGTCAATCAGCCCCAGCATTTT. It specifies CASSPGQRTNALGVNQPQHF.